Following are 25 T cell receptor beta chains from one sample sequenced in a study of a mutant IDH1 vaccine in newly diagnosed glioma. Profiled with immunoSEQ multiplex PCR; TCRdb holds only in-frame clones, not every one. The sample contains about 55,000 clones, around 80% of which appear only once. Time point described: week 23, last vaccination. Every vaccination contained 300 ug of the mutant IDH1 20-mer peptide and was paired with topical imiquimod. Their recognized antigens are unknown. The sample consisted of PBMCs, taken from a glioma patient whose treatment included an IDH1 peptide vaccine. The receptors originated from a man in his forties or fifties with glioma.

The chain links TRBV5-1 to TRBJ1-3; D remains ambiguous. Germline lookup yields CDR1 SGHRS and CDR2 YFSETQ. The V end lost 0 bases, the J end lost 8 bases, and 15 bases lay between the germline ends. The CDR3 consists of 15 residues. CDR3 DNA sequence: TGCGCCAGCAGCTTGGAGGGAGTAAACGTGCACACCATATATTTT. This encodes CASSLEGVNVHTIYF.

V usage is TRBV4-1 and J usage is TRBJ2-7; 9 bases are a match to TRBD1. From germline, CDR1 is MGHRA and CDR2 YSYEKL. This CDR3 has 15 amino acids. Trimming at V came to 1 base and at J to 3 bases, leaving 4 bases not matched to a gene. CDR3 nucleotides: TGCGCCAGCAGCCAAGTACGGACAGGGGTCTACGAGCAGTACTTC. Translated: CASSQVRTGVYEQYF.

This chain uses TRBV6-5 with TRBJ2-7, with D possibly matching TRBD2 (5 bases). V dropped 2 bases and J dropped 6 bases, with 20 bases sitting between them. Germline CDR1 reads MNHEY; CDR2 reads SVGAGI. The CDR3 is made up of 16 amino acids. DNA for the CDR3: TGTGCCAGCAGTTACCGAAATACTAGAGCCCTGTCCGAGCAGTACTTC. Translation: CASSYRNTRALSEQYF.

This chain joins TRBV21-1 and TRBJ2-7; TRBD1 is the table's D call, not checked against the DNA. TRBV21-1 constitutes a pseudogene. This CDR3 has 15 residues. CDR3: CASSKALPSSYEQYF. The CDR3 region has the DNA TGTGCCAGCAGCAAAGCTCTCCCCAGCTCCTACGAGCAGTACTTC.

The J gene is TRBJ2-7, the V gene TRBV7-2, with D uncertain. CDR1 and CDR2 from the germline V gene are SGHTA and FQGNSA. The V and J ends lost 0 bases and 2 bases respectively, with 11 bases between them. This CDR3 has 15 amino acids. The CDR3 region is CASSLADGGPYEQYF. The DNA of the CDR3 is TGTGCCAGCAGCTTAGCGGATGGTGGGCCCTACGAGCAGTACTTC.

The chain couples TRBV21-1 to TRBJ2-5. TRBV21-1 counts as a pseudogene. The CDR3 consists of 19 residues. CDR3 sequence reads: CASSKWKQGRGAGQETQYF. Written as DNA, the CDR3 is TGTGCCAGCAGCAAATGGAAACAGGGAAGGGGAGCGGGCCAAGAGACCCAGTACTTC.

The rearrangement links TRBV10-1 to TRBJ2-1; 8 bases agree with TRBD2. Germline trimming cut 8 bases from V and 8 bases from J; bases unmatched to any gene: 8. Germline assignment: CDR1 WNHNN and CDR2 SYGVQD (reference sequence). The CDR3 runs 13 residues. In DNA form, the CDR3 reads TGCGCCAGCCAACCGGGACTAGACTATGAGCAGTTCTTC. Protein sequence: CASQPGLDYEQFF.

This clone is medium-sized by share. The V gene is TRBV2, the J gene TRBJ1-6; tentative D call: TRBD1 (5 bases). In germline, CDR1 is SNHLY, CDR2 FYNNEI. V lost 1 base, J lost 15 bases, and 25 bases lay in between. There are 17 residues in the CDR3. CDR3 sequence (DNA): TGTGCCAGCAGTGAAGGGGGCGGATGGGGTAGGCAAGTTCACCTCCACTTT. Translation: CASSEGGGWGRQVHLHF.

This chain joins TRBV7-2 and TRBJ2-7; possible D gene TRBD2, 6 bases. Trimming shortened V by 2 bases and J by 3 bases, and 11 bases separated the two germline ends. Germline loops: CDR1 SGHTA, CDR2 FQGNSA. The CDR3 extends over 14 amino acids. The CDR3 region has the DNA TGTGCCAGCAGCTTAAGTGGAGGGGTCTACGAGCAGTACTTC. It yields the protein CASSLSGGVYEQYF.

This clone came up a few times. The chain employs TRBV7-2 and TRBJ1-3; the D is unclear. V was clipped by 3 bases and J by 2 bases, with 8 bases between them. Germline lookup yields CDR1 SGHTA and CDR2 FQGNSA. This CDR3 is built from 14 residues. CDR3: CASSFFGTGNTIYF. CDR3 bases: TGTGCCAGCAGCTTTTTCGGGACTGGAAACACCATATATTTT. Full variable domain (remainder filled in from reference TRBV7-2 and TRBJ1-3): GAGVSQSPSNKVTEKGKDVELRCDPISGHTALYWYRQSLGQGLEFLIYFQGNSAPDKSGLPSDRFSAERTGGSVSTLTIQRTQQEDSAVYLCASSFFGTGNTIYFGEGSWLTVV.

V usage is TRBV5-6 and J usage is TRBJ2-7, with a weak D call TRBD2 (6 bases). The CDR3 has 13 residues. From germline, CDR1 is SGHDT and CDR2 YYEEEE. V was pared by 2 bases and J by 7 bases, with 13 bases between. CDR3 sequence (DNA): TGTGCCAGCAGCTTCGAGCGGGTGGGGGAGCAGTACTTC. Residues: CASSFERVGEQYF.

CDR3 coding DNA: TGCGCCAGCAGCCAAGTCCCTTCGGGACCGAGGGGTTCACCCCTCCACTTT. Amino acids: CASSQVPSGPRGSPLHF. The genes are TRBV4-1 and TRBJ1-6; tentatively, D is TRBD1 (5 bases). The V end was cut by 1 base, the J end by 9 bases, with 19 bases between. CDR1 and CDR2 from the germline V gene are MGHRA and YSYEKL. CDR3 length: 17 amino acids.

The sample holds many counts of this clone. The CDR3 loop reads CASSGGEKLFF. CDR3 nucleotide sequence: TGTGCCAGCAGCGGGGGAGAAAAACTGTTTTTT. The chain links TRBV7-9 to TRBJ1-4; a weak D match, TRBD1 (5 bases). The V and J ends lost 5 bases and 8 bases respectively, with 6 bases between them. The germline gives CDR1 SEHNR, CDR2 FQNEAQ (reference sequence). The CDR3 contains 11 residues. Variable domain in full (rest from reference TRBV7-9 and TRBJ1-4): DTGVSQNPRHKITKRGQNVTFRCDPISEHNRLYWYRQTLGQGPEFLTYFQNEAQLEKSRLLSDRFSAERPKGSFSTLEIQRTEQGDSAMYLCASSGGEKLFFGSGTQLSVL.

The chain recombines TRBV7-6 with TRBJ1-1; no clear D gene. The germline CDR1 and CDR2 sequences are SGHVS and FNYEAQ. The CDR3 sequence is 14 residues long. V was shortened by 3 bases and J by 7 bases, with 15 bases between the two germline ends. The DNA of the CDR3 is TGTGCCAGCAGCTTTGGCGCTTTTGGCGGTGAAGCTTTCTTT. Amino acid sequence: CASSFGAFGGEAFF.

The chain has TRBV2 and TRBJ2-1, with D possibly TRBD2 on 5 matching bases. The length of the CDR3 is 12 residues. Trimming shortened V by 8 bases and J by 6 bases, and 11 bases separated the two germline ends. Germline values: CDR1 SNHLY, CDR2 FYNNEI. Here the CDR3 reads CASLSSGNEQFF. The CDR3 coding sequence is TGTGCCAGCTTGTCGAGCGGCAATGAGCAGTTCTTC.

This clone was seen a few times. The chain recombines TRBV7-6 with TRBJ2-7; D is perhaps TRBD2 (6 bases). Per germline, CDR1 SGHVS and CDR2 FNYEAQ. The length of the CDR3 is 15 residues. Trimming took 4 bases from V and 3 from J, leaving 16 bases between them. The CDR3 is CASSSRTNPLYEQYF. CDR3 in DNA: TGTGCCAGCAGCTCTAGGACTAACCCGCTCTACGAGCAGTACTTC.

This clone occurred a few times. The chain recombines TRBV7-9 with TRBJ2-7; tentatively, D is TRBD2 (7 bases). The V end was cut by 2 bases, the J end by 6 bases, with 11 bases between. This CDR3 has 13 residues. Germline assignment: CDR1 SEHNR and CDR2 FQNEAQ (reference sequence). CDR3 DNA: TGTGCCAGCAGCTTAAGTCGGGGGGCCGAGCAGTACTTC. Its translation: CASSLSRGAEQYF.

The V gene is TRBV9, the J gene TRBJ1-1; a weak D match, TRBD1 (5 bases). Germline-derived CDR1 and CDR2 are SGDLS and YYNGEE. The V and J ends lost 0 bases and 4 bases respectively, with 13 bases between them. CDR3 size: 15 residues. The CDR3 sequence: CASSVEAQRGTEAFF. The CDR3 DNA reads TGTGCCAGCAGCGTAGAGGCCCAGAGGGGCACTGAAGCTTTCTTT. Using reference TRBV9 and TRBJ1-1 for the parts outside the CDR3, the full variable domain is DSGVTQTPKHLITATGQRVTLRCSPRSGDLSVYWYQQSLDQGLQFLIQYYNGEERAKGNILERFSAQQFPDLHSELNLSSLELGDSALYFCASSVEAQRGTEAFFGQGTRLTVV.

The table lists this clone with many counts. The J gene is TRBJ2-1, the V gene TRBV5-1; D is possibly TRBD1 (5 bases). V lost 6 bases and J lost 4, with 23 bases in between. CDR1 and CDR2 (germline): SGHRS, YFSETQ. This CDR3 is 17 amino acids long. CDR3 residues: CASIRNPTATGYNEQFF. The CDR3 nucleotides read TGCGCCAGCATAAGGAACCCGACAGCGACCGGGTACAATGAGCAGTTCTTC.

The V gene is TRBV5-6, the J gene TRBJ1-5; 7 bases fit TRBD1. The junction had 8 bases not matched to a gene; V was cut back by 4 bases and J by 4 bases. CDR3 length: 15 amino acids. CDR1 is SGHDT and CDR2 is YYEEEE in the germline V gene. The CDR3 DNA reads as TGTGCCAGCAGCCAGACCCAGACAGGGAATCAGCCCCAGCATTTT. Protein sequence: CASSQTQTGNQPQHF.

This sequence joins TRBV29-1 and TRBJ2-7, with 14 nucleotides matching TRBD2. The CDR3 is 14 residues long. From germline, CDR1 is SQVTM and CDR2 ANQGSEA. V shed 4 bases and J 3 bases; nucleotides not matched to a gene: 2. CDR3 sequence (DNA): TGCAGCGTTGTCGGGACTAGCGGGGGCTACGAGCAGTACTTC. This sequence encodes CSVVGTSGGYEQYF.

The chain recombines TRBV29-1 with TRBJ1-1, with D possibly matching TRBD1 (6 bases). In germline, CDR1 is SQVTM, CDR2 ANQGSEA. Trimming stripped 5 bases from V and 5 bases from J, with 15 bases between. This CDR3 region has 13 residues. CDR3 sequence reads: CSVPPSGATEAFF. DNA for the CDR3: TGCAGCGTTCCACCGTCGGGGGCGACTGAAGCTTTCTTT.

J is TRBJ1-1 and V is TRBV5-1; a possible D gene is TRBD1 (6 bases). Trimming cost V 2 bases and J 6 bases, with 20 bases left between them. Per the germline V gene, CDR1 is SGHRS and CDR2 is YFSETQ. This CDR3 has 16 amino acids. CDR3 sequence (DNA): TGCGCCAGCAGCTTAGACCCGGTCCGGGGGCTATCTGAAGCTTTCTTT. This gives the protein CASSLDPVRGLSEAFF.

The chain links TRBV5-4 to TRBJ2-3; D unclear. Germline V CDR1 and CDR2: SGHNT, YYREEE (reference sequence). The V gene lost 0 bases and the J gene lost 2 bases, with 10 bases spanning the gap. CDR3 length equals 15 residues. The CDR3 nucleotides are TGTGCCAGCAGCTTGGATTTTGCCCCCACAGATACGCAGTATTTT. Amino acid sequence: CASSLDFAPTDTQYF.

CDR3 nucleotides: TGTGCCAGCACCTGGGACAGGGACCGAAAGTACGAGCAGTACTTC. The encoded protein is CASTWDRDRKYEQYF. The chain has TRBV7-9 and TRBJ2-7, with 9 nucleotides matching TRBD1. J lost 4 bases, V lost 7 bases, and 11 bases had no gene match. The germline CDR1 and CDR2 sequences are SEHNR and FQNEAQ (reference sequence). The CDR3 sequence is 15 residues long.